These 15 T cell receptor beta chains originate from one sample sequenced in a study of blood T cell repertoires in COVID-19. Repertoires were generated with immunoSEQ multiplex PCR, while TCRdb's copy carries only in-frame clones and drops some. The sample contains about 270,000 clones, approximately 89% of which appear only once. Sequenced sample: PBMCs or T cells enriched from blood (not recorded which). Receptors originate from a woman aged 55-69 years who had recovered from COVID-19.

The rearrangement joins TRBV5-8 to TRBJ2-1; maybe TRBD2 (5 bases). Trimming removed 3 bases from V and 4 bases from J, with 14 bases in between. The CDR3 sequence is 15 residues long. CDR1 SGHTS and CDR2 YDEGEE come from the germline V gene. As DNA, the CDR3 is TGTGCCAGCAGCTCGGAAGGACTCACTTACAATGAGCAGTTCTTC. Translation: CASSSEGLTYNEQFF. Based on the CDR3 plus reference TRBV5-8 and TRBJ2-1, the full variable domain is EAGVTQSPTHLIKTRGQQATLRCSPISGHTSVYWYQQALGLGLQFLLWYDEGEERNRGNFPPRFSGRQFPNYSSELNVNALELEDSALYLCASSSEGLTYNEQFFGPGTRLTVL.

The rearrangement links TRBV4-1 to TRBJ1-1; D gene unclear. Per the germline V gene, CDR1 is MGHRA and CDR2 is YSYEKL. This CDR3 region has 13 residues. The V end lost 4 bases, the J end lost 10 bases, and 16 bases lay between the germline ends. The CDR3 DNA sequence: TGCGCCAGCAGCCTGTTGACCCTCGAGGGAGCTTTCTTT. Amino acids: CASSLLTLEGAFF.

Concerning this clone: One end of the junction varies from germline; a read error may be responsible. The chain uses TRBV7-7 and TRBJ1-2; tentative D call: TRBD1 (5 bases). The germline CDR1 and CDR2 sequences are SSHAT and FNYEAQ (reference sequence). CDR3 length: 16 amino acids. CDR3 loop: CASSPIGGLANYGYTF. The CDR3 coding sequence is TGTGCTAGCAGCCCAATCGGGGGACTAGCTAACTATGGCTACACCTTC.

The rearrangement joins TRBV6-5 to TRBJ2-3; 9 positions agree with TRBD1. V trimming: 5 bases; J trimming: 6 bases; junction bases outside the gene matches: 6. This CDR3 has 14 amino acids. In germline, CDR1 is MNHEY, CDR2 SVGAGI. CDR3: CASSRGTGSDTQYF. For the CDR3, the DNA is TGTGCCAGCAGTCGCGGGACAGGGAGCGATACGCAGTATTTT.

The genes are TRBV7-9 and TRBJ2-2, with a weak D call TRBD1 (5 bases). CDR1 and CDR2 (germline): SEHNR, FQNEAQ (reference sequence). Trimming took off 8 bases at V and 1 base at J, with 5 bases between the two ends. The CDR3 contains 12 residues. In DNA, the CDR3 is TGTGCCAGCCAGGGGAACACCGGGGAGCTGTTTTTT. Protein product: CASQGNTGELFF.

The chain recombines TRBV4-1 with TRBJ2-7, with 7 bases aligning to TRBD1. V shed 4 bases, J shed 0 bases, and the junction held 6 bases outside the gene matches. Germline loops: CDR1 MGHRA, CDR2 YSYEKL. The CDR3 extends over 15 amino acids. CDR3 loop: CASSPDRLTSYEQYF. The CDR3 DNA sequence: TGCGCCAGCAGCCCGGACAGGCTGACCTCCTACGAGCAGTACTTC.

Note on this clone: The same CDR3 arises from other DNA sequences in this sample as well. The chain links TRBV9 to TRBJ1-3, with TRBD1 matching over 7 bases. From germline, CDR1 is SGDLS and CDR2 YYNGEE. The CDR3 has 14 amino acids. V trimming: 1 base; J trimming: 2 bases; junction bases outside the gene matches: 0. Here the CDR3 DNA reads TGTGCCAGCAGCGTACAGGGGGCTGGAAACACCATATATTTT. This encodes CASSVQGAGNTIYF. Combining the CDR3 with reference TRBV9 and TRBJ1-3 gives the whole variable domain DSGVTQTPKHLITATGQRVTLRCSPRSGDLSVYWYQQSLDQGLQFLIQYYNGEERAKGNILERFSAQQFPDLHSELNLSSLELGDSALYFCASSVQGAGNTIYFGEGSWLTVV.

The chain uses TRBV2 and TRBJ2-5, with a weak D call TRBD1 (5 bases). The V end was cut by 5 bases, the J end by 5 bases, with 9 bases between. CDR1 SNHLY and CDR2 FYNNEI come from the germline V gene. This CDR3 spans 12 amino acids. The CDR3 DNA sequence: TGTGCCAGCAGTCCACAGGCCGAGACCCAGTACTTC. Amino acids: CASSPQAETQYF.

The chain carries TRBV7-8 and TRBJ1-6, with 8 positions matching TRBD1. The CDR3 runs to 16 residues. CDR1 and CDR2 from the germline V gene are SGHVS and FQNEAQ. J lost 8 bases, V lost 1 base, and 7 bases had no gene match. The chain's CDR3 is CASSLDVRDRHSPLHF. The CDR3 bases are TGTGCCAGCAGCTTAGATGTCCGGGACAGGCATTCACCCCTCCACTTT.

J is TRBJ1-4 and V is TRBV29-1; 10 bases fit TRBD1. This CDR3 spans 15 amino acids. The junction had 11 bases not matched to a gene; V was cut back by 6 bases and J by 7 bases. The germline CDR1 and CDR2 sequences are SQVTM and ANQGSEA. The CDR3, as DNA: TGCAGCGTCGGGACGGGACAGGGGTTCGGTGAAAAACTGTTTTTT. It yields the protein CSVGTGQGFGEKLFF.

The chain combines TRBV7-8 with TRBJ2-7; D remains unclear. V lost 5 bases and J 2 bases, leaving 4 bases between the germline ends. Looked up from germline, CDR1 is SGHVS and CDR2 is FQNEAQ. The CDR3 totals 11 residues. CDR3 coding DNA: TGTGCCAGCAGCCCAGCCTACGAGCAGTACTTC. Translating it yields CASSPAYEQYF.

The chain employs TRBV6-5 and TRBJ1-1, with a possible D match to TRBD1 (5 bases). CDR1 is MNHEY, CDR2 SVGAGI, per germline. The germline V and J ends were trimmed by 7 bases and 3 bases, with 15 bases remaining between them. The CDR3 is 14 amino acids. In DNA, the CDR3 is TGTGCCAGCACCCCTCAGGGCGCGGACACTGAAGCTTTCTTT. Amino acid sequence: CASTPQGADTEAFF.

The chain has TRBV9 and TRBJ2-7; possibly TRBD1 for D (8 bases). The V end lost 3 bases, the J end lost 7 bases, and 14 bases lay between the germline ends. CDR1 and CDR2 from the germline V gene are SGDLS and YYNGEE. The CDR3 has 13 residues. CDR3 DNA: TGTGCCAGCAGCGGCTCACAGGGGGGGGAGCAGTACTTC. The encoded protein is CASSGSQGGEQYF.

This clone is a singleton in its sample. The chain couples TRBV18 to TRBJ1-4, with D maybe TRBD1 (6 bases). The CDR3 is 13 amino acids. Per the germline V gene, CDR1 is KGHSH and CDR2 is LQKENI. V lost 6 bases and J lost 2, with 7 bases in between. CDR3 residues: CASSTGTNEKLFF. CDR3 DNA sequence: TGTGCCAGCTCCACAGGGACTAATGAAAAACTGTTTTTT.

This clone was counted between two and nine times. This sequence joins TRBV3-1 (or the pseudogene TRBV3-2) and TRBJ2-3; TRBD2 is a possible D gene (6 bases). Germline V gives CDR1 LGHDT, CDR2 YNNKEL (reference sequence). V was cut by 7 bases and J by 6 bases, with 17 bases left in between. The length of the CDR3 is 14 residues. The CDR3 spells CASTRAGGADTQYF. The DNA of the CDR3 is TGTGCCAGCACCCGCGCGGGCGGGGCGGATACGCAGTATTTT.